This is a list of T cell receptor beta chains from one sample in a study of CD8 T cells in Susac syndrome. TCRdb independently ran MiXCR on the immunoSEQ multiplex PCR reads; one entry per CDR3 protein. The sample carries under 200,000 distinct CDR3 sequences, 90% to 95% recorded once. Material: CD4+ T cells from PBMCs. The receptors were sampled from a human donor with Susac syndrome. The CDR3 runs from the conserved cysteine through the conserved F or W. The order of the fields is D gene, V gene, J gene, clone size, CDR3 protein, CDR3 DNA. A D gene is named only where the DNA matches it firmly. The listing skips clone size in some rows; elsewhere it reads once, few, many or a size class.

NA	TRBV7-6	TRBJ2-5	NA	CASSLALGIETQYF	TGTGCCAGCAGCTTAGCGTTGGGGATCGAGACCCAGTACTTC
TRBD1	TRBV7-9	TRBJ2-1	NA	CASSIGTGGNNEQFF	TGTGCCAGCAGCATAGGGACAGGGGGTAACAATGAGCAGTTCTTC
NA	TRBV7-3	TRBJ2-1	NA	CASSRAGSYNEQFF	TGTGCCAGCAGCCGAGCCGGCTCCTACAATGAGCAGTTCTTC
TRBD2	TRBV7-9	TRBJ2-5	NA	CASSYTSGRGQETQYF	TGTGCCAGCAGCTACACTAGCGGGAGGGGGCAAGAGACCCAGTACTTC
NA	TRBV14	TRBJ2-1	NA	CASSLGLSSYNEQFF	TGTGCCAGCAGCCTCGGGCTTAGCTCCTACAATGAGCAGTTCTTC
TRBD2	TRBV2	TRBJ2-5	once	CASSSGLAGVQETQYF	TGTGCCAGCAGCAGCGGACTAGCGGGGGTCCAAGAGACCCAGTACTTC
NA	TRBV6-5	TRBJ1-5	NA	CASSRGRRMQPQHF	TGTGCCAGCAGCCGCGGACGGCGAATGCAGCCCCAGCATTTT
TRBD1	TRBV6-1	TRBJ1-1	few	CASIVTGGTEAFF	TGTGCCAGCATAGTGACAGGGGGGACTGAAGCTTTCTTT
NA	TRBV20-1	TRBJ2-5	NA	CSARGGAGETQYF	TGCAGTGCTAGAGGGGGCGCGGGGGAGACCCAGTACTTC
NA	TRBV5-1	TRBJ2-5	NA	CASSLVSSGSSGTQYF	TGCGCCAGCAGCTTGGTCTCATCGGGCAGCTCGGGGACCCAGTACTTC
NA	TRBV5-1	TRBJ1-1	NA	CASSLRGTNTEAFF	TGCGCCAGCAGCTTGAGGGGAACGAACACTGAAGCTTTCTTT
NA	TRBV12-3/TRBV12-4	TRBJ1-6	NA	CASTSGWGSSYNSPLHF	TGTGCCAGCACCTCGGGTTGGGGTAGCTCCTATAATTCACCCCTCCACTTT
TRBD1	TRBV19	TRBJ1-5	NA	CASSDTGGGNQPQHF	TGTGCCAGTAGTGATACAGGGGGAGGCAATCAGCCCCAGCATTTT
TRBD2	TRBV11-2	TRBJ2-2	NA	CASSVRLAGGANTGELFF	TGTGCCAGCAGCGTCCGACTAGCGGGGGGTGCGAACACCGGGGAGCTGTTTTTT
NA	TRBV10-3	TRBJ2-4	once	CAISEGQTLAKNIQYF	TGTGCCATCAGTGAGGGGCAGACCCTAGCCAAAAACATTCAGTACTTC
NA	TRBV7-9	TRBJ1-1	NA	CASRGTGGGTEAFF	TGTGCCAGCAGGGGGACTGGGGGTGGCACTGAAGCTTTCTTT
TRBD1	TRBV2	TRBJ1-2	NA	CASSSEGQGGYTF	TGTGCCAGCAGTTCCGAAGGACAGGGGGGCTACACCTTC
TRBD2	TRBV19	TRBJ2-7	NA	CASSDTSGGKYEQYF	TGTGCCAGTAGTGACACTAGCGGGGGTAAATACGAGCAGTACTTC
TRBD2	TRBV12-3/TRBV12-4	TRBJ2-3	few	CASSLSGGSTDTQYF	TGTGCCAGCAGTCTTAGCGGGGGCAGCACAGATACGCAGTATTTT
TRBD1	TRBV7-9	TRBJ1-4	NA	CASSPLDRPKLFF	TGTGCCAGCAGCCCCTTGGACAGGCCAAAACTGTTTTTT
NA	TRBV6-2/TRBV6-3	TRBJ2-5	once	CASSRQLQETQYF	TGTGCCAGCAGTAGACAGCTACAAGAGACCCAGTACTTC
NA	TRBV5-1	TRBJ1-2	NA	CASSLDNYYGYTF	TGCGCCAGCAGCCTAGACAACTACTATGGCTACACCTTC
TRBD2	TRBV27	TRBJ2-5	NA	CASSSTGTSIQETQYF	TGTGCCAGCAGTTCCACCGGGACTAGTATCCAAGAGACCCAGTACTTC
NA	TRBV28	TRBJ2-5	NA	CASSLGRAGGETQYF	TGTGCCAGCAGTTTAGGGAGAGCGGGTGGAGAGACCCAGTACTTC
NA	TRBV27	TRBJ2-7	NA	CASSLTTGPDYEQYF	TGTGCCAGCAGTTTAACCACAGGGCCTGACTACGAGCAGTACTTC
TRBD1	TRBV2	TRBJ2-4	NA	CASIKTTGSNIQYF	TGTGCCAGCATTAAGACGACAGGGTCTAACATTCAGTACTTC
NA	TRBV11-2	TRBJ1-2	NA	CASSLETNPNYGYTF	TGTGCCAGCAGCTTAGAAACGAATCCTAACTATGGCTACACCTTC
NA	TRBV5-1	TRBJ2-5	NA	CASSLGGGSQETQYF	TGCGCCAGCAGCTTGGGTGGCGGATCCCAAGAGACCCAGTACTTC
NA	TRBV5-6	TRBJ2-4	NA	CASSELGHLLAKNIQYF	TGTGCCAGCAGCGAATTGGGACACCTCTTAGCCAAAAACATTCAGTACTTC
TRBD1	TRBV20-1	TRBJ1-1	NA	CSARDRVNTEAFF	TGCAGTGCAAGGGACAGGGTGAACACTGAAGCTTTCTTT
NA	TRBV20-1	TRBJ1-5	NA	CSSMDSSYSNQPQHF	TGCAGTTCCATGGACAGCTCTTATAGCAATCAGCCCCAGCATTTT
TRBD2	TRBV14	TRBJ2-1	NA	CASSQDVGLAGNYNEQFF	TGTGCCAGCAGCCAAGATGTTGGACTAGCGGGGAATTACAATGAGCAGTTCTTC
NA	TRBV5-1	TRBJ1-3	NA	CASSSEGNTIYF	TGCGCCAGCAGCTCGGAAGGAAACACCATATATTTT